This T cell receptor (beta chain) was retrieved from a study of blood T cell repertoires in COVID-19. Study-wide context: The analysed material was cDNA or gDNA that came from T cells, B-cell-depleted T cells, or PBMCs.

Methods used by the authors: Amplification of reference gene primers provided the estimated nucleated cell counts. The repertoire was sequenced with immunoSEQ multiplex PCR; TCRdb's copy has only in-frame clones and lacks some. V, J and clone size derive from that table, while D and trimming were established from the DNA sequence. The sample holds over 110,000 clones; about 80% are singletons and the top ten take around 3.7%. There are 13 residues in the CDR3. V gave up 3 bases and J gave up 6 bases, with 9 bases separating them. Looked up from germline, CDR1 is MDHEN and CDR2 is SYDVKM. The receptor comes from a man in his sixties or seventies who had recovered from COVID-19. The sample taken for sequencing was peripheral blood. The rearrangement links TRBV28 to TRBJ1-5; D remains unclear. This chain's CDR3 is CASSLVRGQPQHF. In nucleotides, the CDR3 is TGTGCCAGCAGTTTGGTAAGAGGTCAGCCCCAGCATTTT.